The 18 T cell receptor beta chains reported below all come from one sample, sequenced in a study of graft-versus-host responses after intestinal transplantation (dated by TCRdb to the early 2020s). The library was generated by the immunoSEQ multiplex PCR assay. Held by TCRdb, this immuneACCESS table contains in-frame sequences only and omits some clones. Under half of the omission traces to an unresolved V gene where checked; the cause of the rest is unknown. The sample table contains under 9,500 clones; only one count was recorded for roughly a third of them. Of the sample, around 3.6% is held by the ten largest clones. The meaning of the sample's time point label: cells obtained before transplantation from donor or recipient. In the mixed lymphocyte reactions, 200,000 CFSE-labeled pre-transplant responders were plated with 200,000 irradiated violet-dye-labeled stimulators and cultured for 6 days.

The material sequenced was alloreactive CD8+ T cells from a mixed lymphocyte reaction culture, taken before transplantation. Taken with the paper, the label for cell subset or site translates to: CFSE-low proliferating T cells sorted from roughly six-day pre-transplant mixed lymphocyte reaction (GvH or HvG direction). Receptors originate from a human patient who was an organ donor for intestinal transplantation.

This clone occurred a few times. The chain uses TRBV7-9 and TRBJ2-7; TRBD1 matches at 11 bases. V shed 3 bases, J shed 2 bases, and the junction held 15 bases outside the gene matches. The CDR3 loop spans 19 amino acids. CDR1 is SEHNR, CDR2 FQNEAQ, per germline (reference sequence). The CDR3 DNA is TGTGCCAGCAGCTTTGGGGACAGGGGGTTACTAGCGTTACCCTACGAGCAGTACTTC. Its translation is CASSFGDRGLLALPYEQYF.

The genes are TRBV5-1 and TRBJ2-3; 9 nucleotides line up with TRBD1. Germline V gene lookup returns CDR1 SGHRS and CDR2 YFSETQ. The length of the CDR3 is 17 residues. V dropped 4 bases and J dropped 6; count of bases not matched to a gene: 15. The CDR3, as DNA: TGCGCCAGCAGCCCCTGGGACAGGGCGGCCGTGTTTGATACGCAGTATTTT. Its translation: CASSPWDRAAVFDTQYF.

This chain joins TRBV18 and TRBJ1-5; maybe TRBD1 (5 bases). The CDR3 spans 18 residues. Germline V CDR1 and CDR2: KGHSH, LQKENI. The germline V and J ends were trimmed by 4 bases and 4 bases, with 23 bases remaining between them. CDR3 region: CASSRNRVTGGGNQPQHF. The CDR3 nucleotides read TGTGCCAGCTCACGCAATAGAGTAACCGGGGGAGGAAATCAGCCCCAGCATTTT.

The J gene is TRBJ1-2, the V gene TRBV19; maybe TRBD1 (5 bases). Germline CDR1 is LNHDA and CDR2 is SQIVND (reference sequence). This CDR3 contains 15 residues. V was pared by 2 bases and J by 14 bases, with 24 bases between. The CDR3 sequence is CASSIRGPKVGGWTF. The CDR3 nucleotides are TGTGCCAGTAGTATAAGGGGACCCAAGGTTGGGGGGTGGACCTTC.

This clone was seen more than once but under ten times. The chain employs TRBV9 and TRBJ2-1; TRBD2 matches at 9 bases. The J segment lost 0 bases and the V segment lost 5 bases, leaving 6 bases of the junction unmatched. CDR3 size: 16 residues. Germline lookup yields CDR1 SGDLS and CDR2 YYNGEE. The CDR3 DNA is TGTGCCAGCAGTGGCCATAGCGGGAGCTCCTACAATGAGCAGTTCTTC. It encodes CASSGHSGSSYNEQFF.

This clone was detected a few times. The rearrangement joins TRBV28 to TRBJ1-1; D is possibly TRBD1 (5 bases). The V and J ends lost 11 bases and 1 base respectively, with 23 bases between them. This CDR3 region has 16 residues. The germline gives CDR1 MDHEN, CDR2 SYDVKM. The CDR3, as DNA: TGTGCCTCCGCTCCGCGGGGGGAGTACGGGAACACTGAAGCTTTCTTT. It translates to CASAPRGEYGNTEAFF.

This clone is classed as medium-sized. The chain employs TRBV4-1 and TRBJ2-4; 7 bases line up with TRBD2. The ends lost 0 bases at V and 8 bases at J; junction bases unmatched: 7. The length of the CDR3 is 15 residues. Germline CDR1 MGHRA, CDR2 YSYEKL. CDR3 region: CASSQDREGIDIQYF. The CDR3 region has the DNA TGCGCCAGCAGCCAAGATAGGGAGGGAATCGACATTCAGTACTTC.

The chain is built from TRBV5-4 and TRBJ2-1, with 8 positions matching TRBD2. The CDR3 totals 15 residues. Germline lookup yields CDR1 SGHNT and CDR2 YYREEE (reference sequence). After removal of 5 bases from V and 7 bases from J, the junction contained 11 bases not matched to a gene. The CDR3 sequence: CASSTAGGPWNEQFF. CDR3 nucleotides: TGTGCCAGCAGTACTGCGGGGGGCCCGTGGAATGAGCAGTTCTTC.

This clone was recorded a few times. The rearrangement joins TRBV4-1 to TRBJ2-7, with 7 bases matching TRBD1. The germline gives CDR1 MGHRA, CDR2 YSYEKL. After removal of 1 base from V and 1 base from J, the junction contained 4 bases not matched to a gene. This CDR3 spans 15 amino acids. CDR3 nucleotide sequence: TGCGCCAGCAGCCAAGCGAAGGGGGCGTCCTACGAGCAGTACTTC. Its translation is CASSQAKGASYEQYF.

As for this clone: A junction boundary mismatches the germline segment, possibly from a read error. CDR3 nucleotides: TGTGCTAGCAGCCCCGACTTGAGCTCTGGAAACACCATATATTTT. As protein: CASSPDLSSGNTIYF. The rearrangement links TRBV7-7 to TRBJ1-3, with D uncertain. CDR3 length: 15 residues. Per the germline V gene, CDR1 is SSHAT and CDR2 is FNYEAQ (reference sequence).

The chain joins TRBV28 to TRBJ2-3; possibly TRBD2 for D (6 bases). Per the germline V gene, CDR1 is MDHEN and CDR2 is SYDVKM. The CDR3 spans 17 residues. V lost 5 bases, J lost 0 bases, and 18 bases lay in between. DNA for the CDR3: TGTGCCAGCAGTCTTCCTCTATTAGCGGATAGCACAGATACGCAGTATTTT. It specifies CASSLPLLADSTDTQYF.

In its sample, this clone is medium-sized. The DNA for the CDR3 is TGCGCCAGCAGCCAAGACTGGACACAAGAGACCCAGTACTTC. Protein sequence: CASSQDWTQETQYF. V is TRBV4-1 and J is TRBJ2-5, with D perhaps matching TRBD1 (5 bases). V was clipped by 0 bases and J by 2 bases, with 7 bases between them. CDR1 is MGHRA and CDR2 is YSYEKL in the germline V gene. The CDR3 is 14 residues long.

The rearrangement joins TRBV9 to TRBJ2-7; TRBD2 matches 13 bases. Germline V CDR1 and CDR2: SGDLS, YYNGEE. Losses at the gene ends were 6 bases for V and 4 bases for J; bases not matched to a gene: 10. The CDR3 sequence is 16 residues long. The CDR3 DNA reads TGTGCCAGCATCCTCCCTTGGACTAGCGGGGGTTACGAGCAGTACTTC. It codes for CASILPWTSGGYEQYF.

The chain carries TRBV11-3 and TRBJ2-7, with 14 bases matching TRBD2. Per the germline V gene, CDR1 is SGHNT and CDR2 is YENEEA. CDR3 size: 16 residues. Trimming cost V 3 bases and J 7 bases; bases outside gene matches: 8. CDR3 in amino acids: CASSFLTSGRANEQYF. The CDR3 nucleotides are TGTGCCAGCAGCTTCTTGACTAGCGGGAGGGCGAATGAGCAGTACTTC. The full variable domain, in which reference TRBV11-3 and TRBJ2-7 provide the parts outside the CDR3, is EAGVVQSPRYKIIEKKQPVAFWCNPISGHNTLYWYLQNLGQGPELLIRYENEEAVDDSQLPKDRFSAERLKGVDSTLKIQPAELGDSAVYLCASSFLTSGRANEQYFGPGTRLTVT.

The chain uses TRBV28 and TRBJ1-2; TRBD1 agrees at 10 bases. There are 13 residues in the CDR3. V was clipped by 3 bases and J by 7 bases; unmatched bases: 2. The germline gives CDR1 MDHEN, CDR2 SYDVKM. The CDR3 DNA is TGTGCCAGCAGTTTGGACAGGGGGATTGGCTACACCTTC. This translates into CASSLDRGIGYTF.

This clone was found a few times. The V and J genes are TRBV7-9 and TRBJ2-7; 11 positions match TRBD1. V was pared by 1 base and J by 7 bases, with 12 bases of the junction left unmatched. The CDR3 has 17 residues. Germline CDR1 is SEHNR and CDR2 is FQNEAQ (reference sequence). The CDR3 spells CASSLGTGGNGFEEQYF. The CDR3 region has the DNA TGTGCCAGCAGCTTAGGGACAGGGGGCAACGGCTTCGAAGAGCAGTACTTC.

This chain uses TRBV10-3 with TRBJ2-4; 9 bases map to TRBD1. This CDR3 region has 15 residues. Germline CDR1 ENHRY, CDR2 SYGVKD. The V gene end was trimmed by 4 bases and the J gene end by 8 bases; junction bases not matched to a gene: 9. The CDR3 is CAISGTGATGDIQYF. DNA of the CDR3: TGTGCCATCAGTGGGACAGGGGCGACAGGGGACATTCAGTACTTC.

In its sample, this clone was seen once. The J gene is TRBJ2-7, the V gene TRBV20-1; a possible D gene is TRBD1 (5 bases). V was clipped by 6 bases and J by 4 bases, with 10 bases between them. The CDR3 sequence is 11 residues long. In germline, CDR1 is DFQATT, CDR2 SNEGSKA (reference sequence). In DNA, the CDR3 is TGCAGTGCCAGGGTGGTTTACGAGCAGTACTTC. It encodes CSARVVYEQYF.